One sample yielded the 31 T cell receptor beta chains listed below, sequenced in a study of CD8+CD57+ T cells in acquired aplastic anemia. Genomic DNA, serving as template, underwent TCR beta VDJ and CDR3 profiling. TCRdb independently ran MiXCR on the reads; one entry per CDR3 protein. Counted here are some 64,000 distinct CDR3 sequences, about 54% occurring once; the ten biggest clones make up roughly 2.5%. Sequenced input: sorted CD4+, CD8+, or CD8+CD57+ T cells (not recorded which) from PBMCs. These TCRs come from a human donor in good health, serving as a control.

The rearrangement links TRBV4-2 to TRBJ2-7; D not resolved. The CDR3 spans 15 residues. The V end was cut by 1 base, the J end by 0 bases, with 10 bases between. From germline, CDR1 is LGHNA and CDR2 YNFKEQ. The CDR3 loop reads CASSQGESNSYEQYF. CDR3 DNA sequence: TGTGCCAGCAGCCAAGGTGAGAGTAACTCCTACGAGCAGTACTTC.

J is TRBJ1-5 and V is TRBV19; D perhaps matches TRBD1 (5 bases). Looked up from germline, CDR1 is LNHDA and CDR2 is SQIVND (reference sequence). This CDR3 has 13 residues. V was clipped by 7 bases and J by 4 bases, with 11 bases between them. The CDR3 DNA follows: TGTGCCAGTAAAGTAGGGACGAATCAGCCCCAGCATTTT. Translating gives CASKVGTNQPQHF.

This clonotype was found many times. As DNA, the CDR3 is TGCAGTGCTAGACAGGGGGCCCACAATCAGCCCCAGCATTTT. Translating it yields CSARQGAHNQPQHF. The V gene is TRBV20-1, the J gene TRBJ1-5; 8 nucleotides agree with TRBD1. V shed 2 bases, J shed 3 bases, and the junction held 3 bases outside the gene matches. CDR1 and CDR2 from the germline V gene are DFQATT and SNEGSKA (reference sequence). There are 14 residues in the CDR3.

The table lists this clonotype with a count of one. For the CDR3, the DNA is TGCAGCGTTGAAGGACAGGGACGGGAAGATGGCTACACCTTC. Its protein is CSVEGQGREDGYTF. J is TRBJ1-2 and V is TRBV29-1; 7 nucleotides agree with TRBD1. Germline lookup yields CDR1 SQVTM and CDR2 ANQGSEA. This CDR3 region has 14 residues. V shed 1 base, J shed 6 bases, and the junction held 8 bases outside the gene matches.

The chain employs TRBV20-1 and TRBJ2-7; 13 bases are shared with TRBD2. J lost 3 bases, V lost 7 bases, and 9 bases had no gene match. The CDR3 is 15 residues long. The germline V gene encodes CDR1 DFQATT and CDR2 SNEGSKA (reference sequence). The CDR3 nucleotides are TGCAGTGGAGGGGGGACTAGCGGGAACCTCTACGAGCAGTACTTC. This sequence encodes CSGGGTSGNLYEQYF.

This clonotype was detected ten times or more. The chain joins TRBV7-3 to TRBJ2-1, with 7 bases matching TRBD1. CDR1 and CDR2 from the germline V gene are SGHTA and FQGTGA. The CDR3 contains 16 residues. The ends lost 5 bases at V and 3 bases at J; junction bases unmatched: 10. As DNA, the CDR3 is TGTGCCAGCAGCCAAGGGGGCAGTGGTTACTACAATGAGCAGTTCTTC. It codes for CASSQGGSGYYNEQFF.

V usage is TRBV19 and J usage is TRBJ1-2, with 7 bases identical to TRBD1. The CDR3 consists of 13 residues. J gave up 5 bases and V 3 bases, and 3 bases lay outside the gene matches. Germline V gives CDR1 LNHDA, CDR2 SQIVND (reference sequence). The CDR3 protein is CASSIGTDYGYTF. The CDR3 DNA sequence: TGTGCCAGTAGTATCGGGACAGATTATGGCTACACCTTC.

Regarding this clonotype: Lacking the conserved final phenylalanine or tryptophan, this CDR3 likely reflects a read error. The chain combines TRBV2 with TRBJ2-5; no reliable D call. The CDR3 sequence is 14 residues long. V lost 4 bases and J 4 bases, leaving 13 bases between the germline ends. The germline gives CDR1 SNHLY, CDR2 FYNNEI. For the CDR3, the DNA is TGTGCCAGCAGTGGGCCAAGGAAAGGAGAGACCCAGTACTCC. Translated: CASSGPRKGETQYS.

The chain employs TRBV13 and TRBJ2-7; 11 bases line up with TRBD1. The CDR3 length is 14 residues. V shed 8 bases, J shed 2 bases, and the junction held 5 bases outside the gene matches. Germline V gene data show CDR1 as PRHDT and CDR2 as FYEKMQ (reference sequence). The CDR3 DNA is TGTGCCAGCTGGGGGGGACAGGGGGCCTACGAGCAGTACTTC. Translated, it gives CASWGGQGAYEQYF.

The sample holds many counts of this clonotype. The CDR3 loop reads CASGGGPGEKLFF. CDR3 nucleotide sequence: TGTGCCAGCGGGGGAGGGCCAGGGGAAAAACTGTTTTTT. J is TRBJ1-4 and V is TRBV28, with TRBD1 as a possible D gene (5 bases). Germline loops: CDR1 MDHEN, CDR2 SYDVKM. The CDR3 is 13 amino acids. V lost 8 bases to trimming and J lost 8 bases, with 15 bases between them.

The CDR3 sequence: CSALTGGAYGTQYF. The DNA of the CDR3 is TGCAGTGCACTAACAGGGGGCGCATACGGTACGCAGTATTTT. The chain combines TRBV20-1 with TRBJ2-3; 9 bases fit TRBD1. V trimming: 6 bases; J trimming: 8 bases; junction bases outside the gene matches: 12. The CDR3 has 14 amino acids. Looked up from germline, CDR1 is DFQATT and CDR2 is SNEGSKA (reference sequence).

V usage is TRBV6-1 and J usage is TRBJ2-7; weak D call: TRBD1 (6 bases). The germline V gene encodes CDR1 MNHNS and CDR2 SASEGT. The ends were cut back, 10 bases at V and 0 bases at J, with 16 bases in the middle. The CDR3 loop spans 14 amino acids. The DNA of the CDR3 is TGTGCCACCATACCCAAAGGGGGCTCCTACGAGCAGTACTTC. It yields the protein CATIPKGGSYEQYF.

CDR3 DNA sequence: TGCAGCGTTGAGTCGCCCTCGACAGGAGTGGATGGCTACACCTTC. Translating it yields CSVESPSTGVDGYTF. J is TRBJ1-2 and V is TRBV29-1; possible D gene TRBD1, 6 bases. Germline CDR1 SQVTM, CDR2 ANQGSEA. The CDR3 sequence is 15 residues long. V was cut by 3 bases and J by 6 bases, with 20 bases left in between.

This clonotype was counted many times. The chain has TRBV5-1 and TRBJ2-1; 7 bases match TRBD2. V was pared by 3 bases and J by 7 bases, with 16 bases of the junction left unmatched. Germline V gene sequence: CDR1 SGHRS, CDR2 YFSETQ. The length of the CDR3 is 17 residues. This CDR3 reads CASSSEMTSRDANEQFF. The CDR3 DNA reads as TGCGCCAGCAGCTCCGAGATGACTAGCAGAGACGCAAATGAGCAGTTCTTC.

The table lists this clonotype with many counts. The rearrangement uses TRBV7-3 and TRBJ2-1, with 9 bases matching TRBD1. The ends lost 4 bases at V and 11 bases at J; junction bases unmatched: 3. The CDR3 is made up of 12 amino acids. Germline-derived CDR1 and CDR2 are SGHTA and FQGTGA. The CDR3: CASSSDRGKQFF. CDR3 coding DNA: TGTGCCAGCAGCTCGGACAGGGGAAAGCAGTTCTTC.

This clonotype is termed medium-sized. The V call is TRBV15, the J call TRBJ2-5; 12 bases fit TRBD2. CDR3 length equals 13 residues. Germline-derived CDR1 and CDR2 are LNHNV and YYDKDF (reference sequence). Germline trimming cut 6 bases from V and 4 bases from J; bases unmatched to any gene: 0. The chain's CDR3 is CATRTSGGETQYF. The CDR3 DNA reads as TGTGCCACCAGGACTAGCGGGGGAGAGACCCAGTACTTC.

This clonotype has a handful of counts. Here the CDR3 reads CASSLGKNIQYF. CDR3 bases: TGTGCCAGCAGCTTAGGCAAGAACATTCAGTACTTC. The rearrangement joins TRBV7-6 to TRBJ2-4; D remains unclear. The CDR3 has 12 amino acids. V gave up 1 base and J gave up 7 bases, with 5 bases separating them. Germline values: CDR1 SGHVS, CDR2 FNYEAQ.

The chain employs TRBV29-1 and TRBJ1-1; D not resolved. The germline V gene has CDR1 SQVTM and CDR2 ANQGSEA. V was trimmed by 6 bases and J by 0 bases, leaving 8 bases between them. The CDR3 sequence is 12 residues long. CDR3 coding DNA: TGCAGCGTGAGGACGGTGAACACTGAAGCTTTCTTT. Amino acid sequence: CSVRTVNTEAFF. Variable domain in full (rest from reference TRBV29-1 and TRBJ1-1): SAVISQKPSRDICQRGTSLTIQCQVDSQVTMMFWYRQQPGQSLTLIATANQGSEATYESGFVIDKFPISRPNLTFSTLTVSNMSPEDSSIYLCSVRTVNTEAFFGQGTRLTVV.

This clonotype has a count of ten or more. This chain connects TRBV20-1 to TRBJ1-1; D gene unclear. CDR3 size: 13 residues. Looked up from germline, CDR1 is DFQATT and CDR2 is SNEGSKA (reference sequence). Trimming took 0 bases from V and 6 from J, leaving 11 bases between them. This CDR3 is CSARDPPSPEAFF. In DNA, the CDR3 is TGCAGTGCTAGAGACCCTCCCTCACCTGAAGCTTTCTTT.

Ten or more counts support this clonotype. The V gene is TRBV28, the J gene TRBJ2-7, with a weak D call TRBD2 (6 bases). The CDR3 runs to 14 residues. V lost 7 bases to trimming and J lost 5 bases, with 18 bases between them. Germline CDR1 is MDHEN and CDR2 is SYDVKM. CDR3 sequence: CASIQLGRGDEQYF. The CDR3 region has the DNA TGTGCCAGCATTCAATTGGGGCGGGGTGACGAGCAGTACTTC.

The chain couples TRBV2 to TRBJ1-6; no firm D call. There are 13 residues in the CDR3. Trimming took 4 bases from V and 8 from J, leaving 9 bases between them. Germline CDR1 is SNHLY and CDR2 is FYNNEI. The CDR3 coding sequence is TGTGCCAGCAGTGTGGTGGCCGATTCACCCCTCCACTTT. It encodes CASSVVADSPLHF.

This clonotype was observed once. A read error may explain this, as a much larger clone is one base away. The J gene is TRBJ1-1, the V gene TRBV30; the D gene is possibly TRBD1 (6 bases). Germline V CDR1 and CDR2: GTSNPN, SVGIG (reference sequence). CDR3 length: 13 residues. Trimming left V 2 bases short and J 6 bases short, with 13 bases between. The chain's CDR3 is CAWSHRDTAEAFF. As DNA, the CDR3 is TGTGCCTGGAGTCACCGGGACACCGCTGAAGCTTTCTTT. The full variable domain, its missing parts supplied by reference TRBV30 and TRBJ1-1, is SQTIHQWPATLVQPVGSPLSLECTVEGTSNPNLYWYRQAAGRGLQLLFYSVGIGQISSEVPQNLSASRPQDRQFILSSKKLLLSDSGFYLCAWSHRDTAEAFFGQGTRLTVV.

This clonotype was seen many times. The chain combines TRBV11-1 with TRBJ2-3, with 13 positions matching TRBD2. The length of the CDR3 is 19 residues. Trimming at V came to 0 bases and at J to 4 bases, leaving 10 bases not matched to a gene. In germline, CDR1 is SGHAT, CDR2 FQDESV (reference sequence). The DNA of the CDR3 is TGTGCCAGCAGCTTAGCGGGATGGACTAGCGGGAGTGTCGCAGATACGCAGTATTTT. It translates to CASSLAGWTSGSVADTQYF. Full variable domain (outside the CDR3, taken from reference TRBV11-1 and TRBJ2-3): EAEVAQSPRYKITEKSQAVAFWCDPISGHATLYWYRQILGQGPELLVQFQDESVVDDSQLPKDRFSAERLKGVDSTLKIQPAELGDSAMYLCASSLAGWTSGSVADTQYFGPGTRLTVL.

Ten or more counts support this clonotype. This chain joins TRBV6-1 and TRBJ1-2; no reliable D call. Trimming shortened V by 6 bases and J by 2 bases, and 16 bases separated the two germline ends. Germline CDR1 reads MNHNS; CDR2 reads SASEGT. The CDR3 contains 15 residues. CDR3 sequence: CASRIRQARNYGYTF. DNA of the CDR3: TGTGCCAGCAGGATTCGACAAGCAAGAAACTATGGCTACACCTTC.

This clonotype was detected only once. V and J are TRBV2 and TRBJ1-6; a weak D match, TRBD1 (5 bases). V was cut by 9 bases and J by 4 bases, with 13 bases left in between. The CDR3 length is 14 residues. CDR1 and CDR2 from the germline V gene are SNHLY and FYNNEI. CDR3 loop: CASVVQGYNSPLHF. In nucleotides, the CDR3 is TGTGCCAGTGTAGTCCAGGGATATAATTCACCCCTCCACTTT. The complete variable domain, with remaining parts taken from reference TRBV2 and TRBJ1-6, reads EPEVTQTPSHQVTQMGQEVILRCVPISNHLYFYWYRQILGQKVEFLVSFYNNEISEKSEIFDDQFSVERPDGSNFTLKIRSTKLEDSAMYFCASVVQGYNSPLHFGNGTRLTVT.

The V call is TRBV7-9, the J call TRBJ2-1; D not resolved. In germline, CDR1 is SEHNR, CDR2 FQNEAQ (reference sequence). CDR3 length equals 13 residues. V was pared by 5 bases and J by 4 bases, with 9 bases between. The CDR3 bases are TGTGCCAGCAGCAACAGTGGGTACAATGAGCAGTTCTTC. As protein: CASSNSGYNEQFF.

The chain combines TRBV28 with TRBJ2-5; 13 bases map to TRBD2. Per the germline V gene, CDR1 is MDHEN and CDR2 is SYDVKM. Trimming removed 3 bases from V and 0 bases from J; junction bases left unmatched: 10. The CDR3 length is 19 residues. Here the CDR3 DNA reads TGTGCCAGCAGTTTCTTCCGGGTCGGACTAGCGGGAGACCAAGAGACCCAGTACTTC. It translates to CASSFFRVGLAGDQETQYF.

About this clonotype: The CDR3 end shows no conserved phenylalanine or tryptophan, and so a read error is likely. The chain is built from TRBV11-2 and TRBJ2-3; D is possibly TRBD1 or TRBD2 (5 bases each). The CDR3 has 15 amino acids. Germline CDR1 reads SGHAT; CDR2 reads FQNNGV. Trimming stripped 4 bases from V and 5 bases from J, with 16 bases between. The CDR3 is CASSSIRGRGDTQYV. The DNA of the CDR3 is TGTGCCAGCAGCTCCATACGGGGAAGGGGAGATACGCAGTATGTT.

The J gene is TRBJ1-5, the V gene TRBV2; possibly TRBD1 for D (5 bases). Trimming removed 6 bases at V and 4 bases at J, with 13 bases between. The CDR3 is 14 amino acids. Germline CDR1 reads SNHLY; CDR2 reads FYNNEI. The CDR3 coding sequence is TGTGCCAGCAGGGAGGGACCGAGAAATCAGCCCCAGCATTTT. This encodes CASREGPRNQPQHF.

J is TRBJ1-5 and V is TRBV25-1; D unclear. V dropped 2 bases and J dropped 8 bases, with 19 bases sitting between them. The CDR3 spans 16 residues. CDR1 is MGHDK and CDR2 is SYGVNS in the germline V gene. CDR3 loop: CASSEVVFTARKPQHF. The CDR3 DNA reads TGTGCCAGCAGTGAAGTAGTTTTTACTGCGCGTAAGCCCCAGCATTTT.

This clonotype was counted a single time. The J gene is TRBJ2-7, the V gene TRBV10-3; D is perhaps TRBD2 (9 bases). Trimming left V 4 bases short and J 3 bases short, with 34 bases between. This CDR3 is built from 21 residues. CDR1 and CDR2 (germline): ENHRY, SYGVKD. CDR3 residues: CAISGGGRGDRRVAGVYEQYF. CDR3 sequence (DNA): TGTGCCATCAGTGGCGGTGGTCGGGGGGACAGGAGAGTAGCGGGAGTCTACGAGCAGTACTTC.